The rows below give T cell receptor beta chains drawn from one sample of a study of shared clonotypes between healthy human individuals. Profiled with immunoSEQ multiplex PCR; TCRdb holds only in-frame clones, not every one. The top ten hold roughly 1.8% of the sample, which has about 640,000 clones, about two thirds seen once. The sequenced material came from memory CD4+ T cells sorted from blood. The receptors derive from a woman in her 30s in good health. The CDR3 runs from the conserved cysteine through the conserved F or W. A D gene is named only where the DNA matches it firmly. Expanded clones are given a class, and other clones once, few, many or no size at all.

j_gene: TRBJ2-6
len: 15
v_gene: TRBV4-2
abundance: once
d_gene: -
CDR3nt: TGTGCCAGCAGCCAAGACAACTCTGGGGCCAACGTCCTGACTTTC
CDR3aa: CASSQDNSGANVLTF

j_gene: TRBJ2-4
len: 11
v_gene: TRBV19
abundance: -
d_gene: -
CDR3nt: TGTGCCAGTAGTATCTATGGTTCGAAGTACTTC
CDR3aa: CASSIYGSKYF

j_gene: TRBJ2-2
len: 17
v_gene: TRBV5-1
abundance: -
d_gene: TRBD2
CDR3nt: TGCGCCAGCAGCAAACGAACCTCTAGCGGGAAGGCCGGGGAGCTGTTTTTT
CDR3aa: CASSKRTSSGKAGELFF

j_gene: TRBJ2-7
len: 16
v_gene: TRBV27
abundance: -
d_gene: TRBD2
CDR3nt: TGTGCCAGCAGTTTAGCTCAAGCGGGAGGCCAGGGCGAGCAGTACTTC
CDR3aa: CASSLAQAGGQGEQYF

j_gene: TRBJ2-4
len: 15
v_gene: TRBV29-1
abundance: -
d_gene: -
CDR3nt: TGCAGCGTTGAAGATCGTGGTATAGCCAAAAACATTCAGTACTTC
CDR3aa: CSVEDRGIAKNIQYF

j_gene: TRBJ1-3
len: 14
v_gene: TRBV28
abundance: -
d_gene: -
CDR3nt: TGTGCCAGCAGTTTTGCCCTTTCTGGAAACACCATATATTTT
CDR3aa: CASSFALSGNTIYF

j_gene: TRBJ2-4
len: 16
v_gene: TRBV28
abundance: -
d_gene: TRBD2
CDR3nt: TGTGCCAGCAGACTAGCGGGAGGGTTGTGGGAAAACATTCAGTACTTC
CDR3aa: CASRLAGGLWENIQYF

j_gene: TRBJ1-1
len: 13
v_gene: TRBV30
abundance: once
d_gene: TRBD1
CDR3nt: TGTGCCTGGAGTGAATCCGGGACAGGGGGGGCTTTCTTT
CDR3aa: CAWSESGTGGAFF

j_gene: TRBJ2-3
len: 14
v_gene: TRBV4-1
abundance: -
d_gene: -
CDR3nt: TGCGCCAGCAGCCAAGTGGGAGGTGCAGATACGCAGTATTTT
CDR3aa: CASSQVGGADTQYF

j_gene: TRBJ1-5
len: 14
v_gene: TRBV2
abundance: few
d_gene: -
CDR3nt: TGTGCCAGCAGTGAAGTCATGCGCAATCAGCCCCAGCATTTT
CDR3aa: CASSEVMRNQPQHF

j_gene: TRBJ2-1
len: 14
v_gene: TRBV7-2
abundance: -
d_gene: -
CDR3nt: TGTGCCAGCAGCTTAGTGAGCGGTAACGGTGAGCAGTTCTTC
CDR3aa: CASSLVSGNGEQFF

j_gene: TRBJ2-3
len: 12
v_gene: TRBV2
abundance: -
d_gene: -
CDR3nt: TGTGCCAGCAGTGTGCCGCCAGATACGCAGTATTTT
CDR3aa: CASSVPPDTQYF

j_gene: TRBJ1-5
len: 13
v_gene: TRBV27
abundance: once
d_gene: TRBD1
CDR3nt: TGTGCCAGCAGTAACAGGGGGAACCAGCCCCAGCATTTT
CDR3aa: CASSNRGNQPQHF

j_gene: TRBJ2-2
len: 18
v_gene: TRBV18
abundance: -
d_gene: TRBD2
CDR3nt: TGTGCCAGCTCACCACTGGTAGCGGGAGGATCGAACACCGGGGAGCTGTTTTTT
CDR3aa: CASSPLVAGGSNTGELFF

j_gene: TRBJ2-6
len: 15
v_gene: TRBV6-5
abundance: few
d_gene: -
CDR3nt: TGTGCCAGCAGTTCCAGACAGGCTGGGGCCAACGTCCTGACTTTC
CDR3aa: CASSSRQAGANVLTF

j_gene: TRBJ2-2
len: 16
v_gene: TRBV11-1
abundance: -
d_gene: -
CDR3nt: TGTGCCAGCAGCTCAACAGGGAAGAGAAACACCGGGGAGCTGTTTTTT
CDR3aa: CASSSTGKRNTGELFF

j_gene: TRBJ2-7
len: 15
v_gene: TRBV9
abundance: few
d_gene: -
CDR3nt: TGTGCCAGCAGCGTGAGATCCGACCCCGCCTACGAGCAGTACTTC
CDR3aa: CASSVRSDPAYEQYF

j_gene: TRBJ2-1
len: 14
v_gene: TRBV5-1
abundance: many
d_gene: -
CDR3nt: TGCGCCAGCAGCCTCGGGGACCCTTACAATGAGCAGTTCTTC
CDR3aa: CASSLGDPYNEQFF

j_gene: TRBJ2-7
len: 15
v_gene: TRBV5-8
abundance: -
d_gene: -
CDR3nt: TGTGCCAGCAGCCGACGAAGCAGGGGCTCCTACGAGCAGTACTTC
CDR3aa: CASSRRSRGSYEQYF

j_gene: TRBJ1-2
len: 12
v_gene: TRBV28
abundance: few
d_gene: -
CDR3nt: TGTGCCAGCAGTTTAGGAACCTATGGCTACACCTTC
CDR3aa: CASSLGTYGYTF

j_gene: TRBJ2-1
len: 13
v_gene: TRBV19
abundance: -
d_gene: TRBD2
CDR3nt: TGTGCCAGTAAGAAGCGGGAGGGCAATGAGCAGTTCTTC
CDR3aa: CASKKREGNEQFF

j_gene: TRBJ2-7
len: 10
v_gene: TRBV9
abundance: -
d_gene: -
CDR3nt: TGTGCCAGCAGCGTACGCGAGCAGTACTTC
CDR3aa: CASSVREQYF

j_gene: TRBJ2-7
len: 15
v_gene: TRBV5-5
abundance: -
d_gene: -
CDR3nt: TGTGCCAGCAGCCGCCTGGGTAGCCTTTCCTACGAGCAGTACTTC
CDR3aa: CASSRLGSLSYEQYF

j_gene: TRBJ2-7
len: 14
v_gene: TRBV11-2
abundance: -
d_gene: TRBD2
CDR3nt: TGTGCCAGCAGCCGCAGCGGGAGAAGGTACGAGCAGTACTTC
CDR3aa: CASSRSGRRYEQYF

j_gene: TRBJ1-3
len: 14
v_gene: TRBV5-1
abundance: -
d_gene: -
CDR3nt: TGCGCCAGCAGCTCCGGGACAACTGGAAACACCATATATTTT
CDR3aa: CASSSGTTGNTIYF

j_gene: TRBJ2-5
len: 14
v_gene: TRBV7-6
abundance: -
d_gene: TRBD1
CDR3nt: TGTGCCAGCAGCTCGACCCATGACAGGGGGTCCCAGTACTTC
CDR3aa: CASSSTHDRGSQYF

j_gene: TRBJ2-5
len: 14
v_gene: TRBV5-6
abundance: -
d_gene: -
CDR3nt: TGTGCCAGCAGCACAACAGGGAGGGGAGAGACCCAGTACTTC
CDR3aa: CASSTTGRGETQYF

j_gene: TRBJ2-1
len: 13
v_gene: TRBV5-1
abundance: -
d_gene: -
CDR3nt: TGCGCCAGCAGCCCGGGACTCGTCAGTGAGCAGTTCTTC
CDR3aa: CASSPGLVSEQFF

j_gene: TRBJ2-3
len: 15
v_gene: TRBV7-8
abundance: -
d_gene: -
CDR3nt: TGTGCCAGCAGCTTATCCCAGGTCTTCACAGATACGCAGTATTTT
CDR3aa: CASSLSQVFTDTQYF

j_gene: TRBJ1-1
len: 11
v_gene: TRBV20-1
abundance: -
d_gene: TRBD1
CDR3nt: TGCAGTGCTCGCGGGACAGCTGAAGCTTTCTTT
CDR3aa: CSARGTAEAFF

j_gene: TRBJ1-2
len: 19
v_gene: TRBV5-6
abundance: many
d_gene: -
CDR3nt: TGTGCCAGCAGCCGCCTCGAAGGGCGAATCCGTACAGCTAACTATGGCTACACCTTC
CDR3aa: CASSRLEGRIRTANYGYTF

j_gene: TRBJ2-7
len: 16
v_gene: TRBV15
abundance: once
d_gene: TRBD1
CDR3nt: TGTGCCACCAGAGATACCCGGGACAGGGGGCTTAAGGGGCCGTACTTC
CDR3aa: CATRDTRDRGLKGPYF

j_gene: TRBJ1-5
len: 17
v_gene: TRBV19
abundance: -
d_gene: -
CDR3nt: TGTGCCAGTAGTATAGGGGGGTACGAATATCTGGGTCAGCCCCAGCATTTT
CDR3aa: CASSIGGYEYLGQPQHF

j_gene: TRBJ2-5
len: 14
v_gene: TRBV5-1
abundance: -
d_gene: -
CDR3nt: TGCGCCAGCAGCTTGGCGGGGTTACAAGAGACCCAGTACTTC
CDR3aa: CASSLAGLQETQYF

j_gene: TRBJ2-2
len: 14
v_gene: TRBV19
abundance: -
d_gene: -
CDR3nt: TGTGCCAGTAGTAGCCACAGGGAGACCGGGGAGCTGTTTTTT
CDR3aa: CASSSHRETGELFF

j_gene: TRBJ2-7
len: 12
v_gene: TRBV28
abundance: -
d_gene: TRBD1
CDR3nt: TGTGCCAGCAGGACCACAGGGGGCGAGCAGTACTTC
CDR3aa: CASRTTGGEQYF

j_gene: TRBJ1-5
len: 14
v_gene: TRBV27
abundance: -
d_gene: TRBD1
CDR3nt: TGTGCCAGCAGTTTTACAGGGGGCTCCATGTCCCAGCATTTT
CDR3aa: CASSFTGGSMSQHF